The sequence of this T cell receptor (beta chain) was determined in a study of blood T cell repertoires in COVID-19. Overall study: Researchers got acute and convalescent COVID-19 samples from the United States, Italy and Spain. From T cells, B-cell-depleted T cells, or PBMCs came the material, which was cDNA or gDNA.

Per the original data handling: Estimation of nucleated cell counts was performed using reference gene primer amplification. Data came from immunoSEQ multiplex PCR; TCRdb stores just in-frame clones and leaves some out. V, J and clone size reflect that table, while D and trimming were determined from the DNA. The table lists under 250,000 clones, about 89% of them singletons. The CDR3 covers 16 residues. Germline V lookup: CDR1 SEHNR, CDR2 FQNEAQ (reference sequence). The trim removed 5 bases at V and 2 bases at J, leaving 11 bases unmatched. This receptor was taken from a man between 60 and 75 years old who had recovered from COVID-19. The specimen was peripheral blood. The genes are TRBV7-9 and TRBJ2-7; 8 bases agree with TRBD2. This CDR3 is CASSRKGISGTYEQYF. CDR3 nucleotides: TGTGCCAGCAGCCGTAAAGGTATTAGCGGGACCTACGAGCAGTACTTC.